This T cell receptor (beta chain) stems from a study of shared clonotypes between healthy human individuals. Overall study results and limits: Sharing of clonotypes among donors was expected to vary with sequencing depth.

As for this clone: What it binds is not known.

Sorted subsets were amplified in replicate PCRs using approximately 0.2 ug DNA, around 30,000 T cell genomes. In the source study's methods: With immunoSEQ giving junction-only sequences and no quality scores, filtering differed. Libraries were prepared by immunoSEQ multiplex PCR; TCRdb keeps only in-frame clonotypes and omits some of them. D and trimming were read from the DNA, whereas the V and J calls and clone size are those reported in that table. The data contain fewer than 1 million clones, 95% to 97% of them singletons. Naive-designated CD8 cells lacked CD45RO, were positively enriched for CCR7, and omitted terminally differentiated effector memory CD45RA+ cells. Trimming removed 2 bases from V and 4 bases from J; junction bases left unmatched: 7. This CDR3 has 17 residues. Germline loops: CDR1 SGHVS, CDR2 FNYEAQ.

The rearrangement uses TRBV7-6 and TRBJ2-1, with 11 bases lining up with TRBD2. Input material: naive CD8+ T cells sorted from blood. The TCR comes from a man aged 25 to 40 in good health. The CDR3, as DNA: TGTGCCAGCAGCTTAAGGGGAACTAGCGGGAGTTACAATGAGCAGTTCTTC. The encoded protein is CASSLRGTSGSYNEQFF.